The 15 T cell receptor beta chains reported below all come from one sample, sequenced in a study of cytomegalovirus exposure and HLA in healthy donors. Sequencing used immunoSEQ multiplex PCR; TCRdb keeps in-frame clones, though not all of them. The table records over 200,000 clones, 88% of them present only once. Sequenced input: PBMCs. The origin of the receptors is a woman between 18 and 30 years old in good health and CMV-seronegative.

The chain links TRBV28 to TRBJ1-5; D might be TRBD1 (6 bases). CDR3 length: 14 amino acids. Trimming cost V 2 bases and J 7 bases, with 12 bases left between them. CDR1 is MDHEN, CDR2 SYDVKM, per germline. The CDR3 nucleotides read TGTGCCAGCAGTTTAGCTCGTGGGGGCCAGCCCCAGCATTTT. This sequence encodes CASSLARGGQPQHF.

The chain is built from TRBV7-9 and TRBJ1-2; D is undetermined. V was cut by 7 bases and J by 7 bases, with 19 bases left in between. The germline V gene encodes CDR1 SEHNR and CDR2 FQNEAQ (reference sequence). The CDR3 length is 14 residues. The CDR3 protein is CASTPPIVRVGYTF. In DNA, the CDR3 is TGTGCCAGCACCCCTCCTATTGTACGGGTTGGCTACACCTTC.

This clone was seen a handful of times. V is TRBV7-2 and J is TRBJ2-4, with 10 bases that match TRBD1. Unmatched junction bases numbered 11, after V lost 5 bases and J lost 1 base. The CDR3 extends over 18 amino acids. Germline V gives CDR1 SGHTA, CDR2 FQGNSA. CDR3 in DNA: TGTGCCAGCAGCCAGCGGGACAGGGGAAAGGGGGCCAAAAACATTCAGTACTTC. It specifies CASSQRDRGKGAKNIQYF.

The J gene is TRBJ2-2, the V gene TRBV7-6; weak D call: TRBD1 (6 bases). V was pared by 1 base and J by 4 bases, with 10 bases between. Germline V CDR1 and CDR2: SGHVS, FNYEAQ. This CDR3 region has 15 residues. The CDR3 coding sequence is TGTGCCAGCAGCTTAGGGGGGCGGGCCACCGGGGAGCTGTTTTTT. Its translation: CASSLGGRATGELFF.

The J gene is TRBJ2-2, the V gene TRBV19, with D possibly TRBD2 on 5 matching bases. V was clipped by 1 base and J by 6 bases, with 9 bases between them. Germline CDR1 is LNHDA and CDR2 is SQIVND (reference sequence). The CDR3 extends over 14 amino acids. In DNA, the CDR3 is TGTGCCAGTAGTATAGCGGGATCCCCCGGGGAGCTGTTTTTT. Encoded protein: CASSIAGSPGELFF.

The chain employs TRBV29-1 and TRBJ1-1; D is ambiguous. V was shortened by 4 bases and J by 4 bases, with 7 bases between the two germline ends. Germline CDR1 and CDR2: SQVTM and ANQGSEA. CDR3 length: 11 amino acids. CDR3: CSVARGTEAFF. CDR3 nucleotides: TGCAGCGTTGCGAGAGGCACTGAAGCTTTCTTT.

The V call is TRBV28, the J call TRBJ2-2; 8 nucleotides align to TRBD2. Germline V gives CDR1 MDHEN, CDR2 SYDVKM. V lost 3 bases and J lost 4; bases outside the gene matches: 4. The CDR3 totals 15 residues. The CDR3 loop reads CASSFALAVTGELFF. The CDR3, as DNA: TGTGCCAGCAGTTTCGCACTAGCGGTCACCGGGGAGCTGTTTTTT.

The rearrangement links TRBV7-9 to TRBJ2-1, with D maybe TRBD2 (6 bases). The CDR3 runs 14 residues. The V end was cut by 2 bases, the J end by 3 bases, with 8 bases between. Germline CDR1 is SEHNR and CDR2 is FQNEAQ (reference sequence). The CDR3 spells CASSLLGLYNEQFF. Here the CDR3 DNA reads TGTGCCAGCAGCTTACTGGGACTCTACAATGAGCAGTTCTTC.

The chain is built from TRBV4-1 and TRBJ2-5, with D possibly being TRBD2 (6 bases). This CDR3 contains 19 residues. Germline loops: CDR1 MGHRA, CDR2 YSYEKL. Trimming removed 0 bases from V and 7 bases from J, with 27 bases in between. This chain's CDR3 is CASSQDIEGGPGSLRTQYF. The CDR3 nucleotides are TGCGCCAGCAGCCAAGATATAGAGGGAGGCCCGGGCTCATTGCGGACCCAGTACTTC.

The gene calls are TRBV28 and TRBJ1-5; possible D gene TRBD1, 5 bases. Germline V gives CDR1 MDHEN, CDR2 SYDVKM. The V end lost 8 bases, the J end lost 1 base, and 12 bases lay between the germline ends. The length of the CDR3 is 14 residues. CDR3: CASRPRGSNQPQHF. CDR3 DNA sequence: TGTGCCAGCCGCCCTAGGGGAAGCAATCAGCCCCAGCATTTT.

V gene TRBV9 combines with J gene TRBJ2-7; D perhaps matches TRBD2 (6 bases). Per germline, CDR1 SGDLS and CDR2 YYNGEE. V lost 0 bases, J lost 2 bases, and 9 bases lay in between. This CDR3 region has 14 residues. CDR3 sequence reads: CASSVGLVAYEQYF. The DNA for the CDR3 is TGTGCCAGCAGCGTAGGACTAGTCGCCTACGAGCAGTACTTC.

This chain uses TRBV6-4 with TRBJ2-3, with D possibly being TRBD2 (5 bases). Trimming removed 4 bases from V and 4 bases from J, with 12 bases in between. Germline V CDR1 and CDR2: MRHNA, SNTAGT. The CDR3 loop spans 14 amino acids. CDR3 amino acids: CASSAGFEADTQYF. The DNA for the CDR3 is TGTGCCAGCAGTGCGGGGTTCGAGGCAGATACGCAGTATTTT.

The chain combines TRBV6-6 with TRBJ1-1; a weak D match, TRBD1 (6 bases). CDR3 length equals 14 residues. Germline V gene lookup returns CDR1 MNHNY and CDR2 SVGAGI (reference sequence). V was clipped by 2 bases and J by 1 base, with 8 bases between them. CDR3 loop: CASSYRQENTEAFF. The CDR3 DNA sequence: TGTGCCAGCAGTTACCGACAGGAGAACACTGAAGCTTTCTTT.

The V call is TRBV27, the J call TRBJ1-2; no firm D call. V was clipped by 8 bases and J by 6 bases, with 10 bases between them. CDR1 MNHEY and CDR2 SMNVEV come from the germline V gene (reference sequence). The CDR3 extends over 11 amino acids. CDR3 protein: CASYGFNGYTF. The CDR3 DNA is TGTGCCAGCTACGGGTTTAATGGCTACACCTTC.

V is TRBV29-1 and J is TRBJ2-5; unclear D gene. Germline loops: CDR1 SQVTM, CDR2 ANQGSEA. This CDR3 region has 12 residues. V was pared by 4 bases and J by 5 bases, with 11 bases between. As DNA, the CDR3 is TGCAGCGTTGCATACAGTCAGGAGACCCAGTACTTC. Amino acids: CSVAYSQETQYF.